The clone carrying this TCR beta chain came up once. Germline CDR1 MGHRA, CDR2 YSYEKL. The CDR3 contains 14 residues. The ends were cut back, 1 base at V and 1 base at J, with 6 bases in the middle. This record belongs to a study of CD8 T cells in Susac syndrome. After extraction with the RNeasy kit, about 0.5 to 1 ug of the RNA was reverse transcribed using random hexamers. A multiplex approach, immunoSEQ multiplex PCR, amplified TCR beta CDR3 across 54 Vbeta and 13 Jbeta. Using its own MiXCR run on the immunoSEQ multiplex PCR reads, TCRdb lists one record per CDR3 protein. Of 65,000 to 100,000 distinct CDR3 sequences listed, approximately 96% were seen once; the top ten hold roughly 0.44%. Sequencing of TCR beta drew on CD8+ and CD4+ T cells from blood. Patients with Susac syndrome met diagnostic criteria defined recently for definite or probable disease.

This TCR was sampled from a human donor with Susac syndrome. V gene TRBV4-1 combines with J gene TRBJ2-3; D is possibly TRBD1 (5 bases). Sequencing was performed on CD8+ T cells from PBMCs. The CDR3 DNA is TGCGCCAGCAGCCAAGTGGGGCGCACAGATACGCAGTATTTT. Translating it yields CASSQVGRTDTQYF.